This TCR beta chain was recorded in a study of blood T cell repertoires in COVID-19. Study as a whole: Acute and convalescent COVID-19 specimens originated in the United States, Italy and Spain. Sources were T cells, B-cell-depleted T cells, or PBMCs; the material itself was cDNA or gDNA.

Original processing notes: Reference gene primer amplification gave estimated nucleated cell counts. Here immunoSEQ multiplex PCR was the method, and the copy in TCRdb shows in-frame clones only, minus some. D and trimming come from the DNA, and the V and J calls and clone size come from that table. The repertoire holds 50,000 to 65,000 clones, with around 83% as singletons. CDR1 is MNHEY, CDR2 SVGAGI, per germline. The CDR3 is 13 amino acids. Unmatched junction bases numbered 2, after V lost 6 bases and J lost 5 bases. Sequenced: peripheral blood. J is TRBJ1-5 and V is TRBV6-5; 9 positions match TRBD1. This receptor was obtained from a human donor in a cohort sampled during active COVID-19. CDR3 sequence reads: CASRWDRDQPQHF. CDR3 bases: TGTGCCAGCAGATGGGACAGGGATCAGCCCCAGCATTTT.